This TCR beta chain was profiled in a study of identical twins. Study-level results: The abundant beta clonotypes from cord blood had fewer insertions, and memory repertoires had none of this. Sharing of beta out-of-frame sequences by twins showed a weaker excess. Monozygotic twin pairs showed more out-of-frame TCR alpha sharing than models estimated.

Germline loops: CDR1 LGHNA, CDR2 YSLEER. Trimming removed 0 bases from V and 8 bases from J, with 16 bases in between. The CDR3 has 16 residues. Template switching added a universal primer site, and cDNA bore unique molecular identifiers. TCRdb fed the 5' RACE reads into MiXCR, producing one record per CDR3 protein. Of approximately 410,000 distinct CDR3 sequences in the sample, about 18% are singletons; the top ten hold about 12%. For this clonotype: Antigen unknown.

Sequencing input: naive T cells sorted from blood. The TCR comes from a man aged 50-60 years in good health. The rearrangement joins TRBV4-3 to TRBJ1-4, with a tentative D call TRBD1 (6 bases). CDR3 protein: CASSQDVMGAREKLFF. Here the CDR3 DNA reads TGCGCCAGCAGCCAAGATGTAATGGGGGCCAGGGAAAAACTGTTTTTT.